One T cell receptor beta chain is described in this entry. This clonotype was observed a few times. Its antigen is still unknown. Base qualities were left out, and no much larger clone turns up one base away. This specimen comes from a study of T cells in Graves' hyperthyroidism and ophthalmopathy (dated by TCRdb to between 2019 and 2020). Regarding the study in general: Peripheral blood samples were taken at initial diagnosis, before any treatment was given. Following sampling, methimazole starting at 30 mg daily was given to hyperthyroidism patients, and high-dose intravenous methylprednisolone was given to ophthalmopathy patients. According to the paper, TCR Vbeta CDR3 sequencing was carried out on some 140 peripheral blood samples, which came from 40 to 45 ophthalmopathy, under 80 hyperthyroidism and approximately 17 progressor patients. In roughly six Graves' hyperthyroidism patients, the study also compared T-cell repertoires from thyroid tissue with T-cell repertoires from blood. To identify distinguishing TCR V-J signatures, a discovery cohort of around 100 patients was used, comprising 40 to 45 with Graves' ophthalmopathy and around 60 with stable Graves' hyperthyroidism. Whether ophthalmopathy could be predicted prospectively was tested in an independent validation cohort made up of under 20 hyperthyroidism patients plus 17 patients who later progressed to ophthalmopathy. The roughly 91 discovery patients were randomly split 7:3 into training and test sets. Broader findings and caveats from the paper: During validation, the model predicted progression to ophthalmopathy a median of about 6.3 months ahead of onset, with almost 71% sensitivity and 72% to 80% specificity. Blood samples also contained most of the expanded thyroid clonotypes (frequency above 0.001), which suggests that blood repertoires may reflect thyroid immune responses. Ophthalmopathy was separated from stable hyperthyroidism by a 13 V-J signature model, with about 88% sensitivity and 81% to 83% specificity obtained in cross-validation and 80%/75% obtained in testing. No statistical method was used to fix the sample size in advance, and group allocation was not hidden from the investigators.

Ophthalmopathy patients had moderately to severely active disease, with a Clinical Activity Score of 3 or more, a NOSPECS grade of 4 or more, and a disease duration of less than 3 months. Patients with uncontrolled infections, other autoimmune diseases, pregnancy or lactation were excluded. Diagnoses were based on clinical symptoms, serum thyroxine and TRAb, thyroid ultrasound and orbital computed tomography. Ficoll-Paque density gradient centrifugation was used to isolate PBMCs from under 11 ml of fresh peripheral blood. Total RNA was extracted using Trizol reagent, and RNA quality was assessed on an Agilent 2100 Bioanalyzer. The TCR beta CDR3 regions were amplified from the RNA transcripts. A first-round RT-PCR of the TCR CDR3 used the HTBI primer set with the Qiagen OneStep RT-PCR kit. Libraries were constructed in a second round of multiplex PCR, after which size selection and purification were performed. The libraries were sequenced on an Illumina HiSeq2000 using paired-end 100 bp reads. The paper's processing steps were these. SOAPnuke was used to process the raw data, removing reads that contained adapters or uncalled bases, had a mean Phred below 15, or lacked an exact match to the constant primer or identifier. High-quality paired reads were merged using COPE v1.2.5, and each unique nucleotide sequence was defined as a clonotype. Clonotypes were aligned to IMGT TRBV, TRBD and TRBJ reference segments using MiTCR v1.1. Analysis was restricted to V-J combinations with a frequency above 0.0001, which covered 98% to 99.2% of repertoires. The TCS score was defined as the ratio of F50 (clonal expansion) to E x V (chaos), calculated using BLOSUM62-based TCRdist between CDR3 peptides within each V-J. Welch's t-statistics and random forest reduced 450 to 600 V-J features to 13, which were used in a naive Bayes classifier (R e1071). The raw public data were reprocessed by TCRdb itself: fastp quality trimming at Q25, MiXCR clonotype calling, in-frame beta chains only. CDR3 protein sequences are deduplicated, and each keeps its most common genes and DNA. The V and J calls were not made by the authors but by TCRdb's processing. The sample table holds about 380,000 distinct CDR3 sequences, of which around 18% were seen once. The leading ten clones occupy 40% to 45% of the sample.

Reading from cysteine to phenylalanine, the CDR3 counts 16 amino acids. Here the CDR3 DNA is all that survives: 48 bases in frame from base 1. Trimmed from V: 4 bases; trimmed from J: 7 bases; junction bases lacking a gene match: 9. From a lookup of the germline V gene, CDR1 and CDR2 are MNHNS and SASEGT. The clonotype comes from a man younger than 35 with Graves' ophthalmopathy. The sample was blood. The rearrangement joined TRBV6-1 to TRBJ2-1, and TRBD2 aligns with 11 junction nucleotides. For the CDR3, the sequence is CASSGRTSGSSNEQFF. The base sequence is TGTGCCAGCAGTGGGAGGACTAGCGGGTCTTCAAATGAGCAGTTCTTC.